This T cell receptor (beta chain) was recovered during a study of beta chain features in type 1 diabetes. The entirety of the isolated RNA underwent reverse transcription, so expressed TCRB transcripts were sequenced. Some clones are missing from TCRdb's copy, which holds only in-frame ones; the method was immunoSEQ multiplex PCR. This table holds roughly 330,000 clones, 9.5% to 12% found once. Trimming removed 2 bases at V and 5 bases at J, with 17 bases between. The CDR3 has 16 residues. The germline V gene encodes CDR1 SGHKS and CDR2 YYEKEE (reference sequence). Sequencing input: naive CD4+ T cells from blood. The chain is built from TRBV5-5 and TRBJ2-4, with a tentative D call TRBD2 (7 bases). The receptor was derived from a woman in her twenties or thirties in good health. CDR3 residues: CASSFSLGGAENIQYF. The CDR3 DNA reads TGTGCCAGCAGCTTTAGTTTAGGGGGGGCCGAAAACATTCAGTACTTC.